This note documents a single TCR beta chain sequence. Its specificity is not known. The entry originates in a study of shared clonotypes between healthy human individuals. The study's findings and limits: Memory subsets generally showed smaller estimated richness than naive subsets did. A reduction in generation probabilities was seen for non-shared clonotypes relative to those shared by all four donors.

The donor cohort consisted entirely of Caucasian adults residing in Nashville, Tennessee. It was into CD45RA+ naive and CD45RA-negative memory subsets that the CD4+ cells were split. CDR3 length: 14 residues. Germline lookup yields CDR1 SEHNR and CDR2 FQNEAQ (reference sequence). Unmatched junction bases numbered 3, after V lost 3 bases and J lost 3 bases. Only in-frame clones appear in the TCRdb table, and some are missing; sequencing was by immunoSEQ multiplex PCR. The table lists some 650,000 clones, roughly 97% of them singletons. This TCR came from a woman in her twenties or thirties in good health. The chain carries TRBV7-9 and TRBJ1-2, with TRBD1 identical over 8 bases. Sequencing was carried out using naive CD4+ T cells sorted from blood. Noted subset: CD45RA+ positively selected. The CDR3 spells CASSFGQGDYGYTF. CDR3 in DNA: TGTGCCAGCAGCTTCGGACAGGGCGACTATGGCTACACCTTC. The full variable domain, in which reference TRBV7-9 and TRBJ1-2 provide the parts outside the CDR3, is DTGVSQNPRHKITKRGQNVTFRCDPISEHNRLYWYRQTLGQGPEFLTYFQNEAQLEKSRLLSDRFSAERPKGSFSTLEIQRTEQGDSAMYLCASSFGQGDYGYTFGSGTRLTVV.